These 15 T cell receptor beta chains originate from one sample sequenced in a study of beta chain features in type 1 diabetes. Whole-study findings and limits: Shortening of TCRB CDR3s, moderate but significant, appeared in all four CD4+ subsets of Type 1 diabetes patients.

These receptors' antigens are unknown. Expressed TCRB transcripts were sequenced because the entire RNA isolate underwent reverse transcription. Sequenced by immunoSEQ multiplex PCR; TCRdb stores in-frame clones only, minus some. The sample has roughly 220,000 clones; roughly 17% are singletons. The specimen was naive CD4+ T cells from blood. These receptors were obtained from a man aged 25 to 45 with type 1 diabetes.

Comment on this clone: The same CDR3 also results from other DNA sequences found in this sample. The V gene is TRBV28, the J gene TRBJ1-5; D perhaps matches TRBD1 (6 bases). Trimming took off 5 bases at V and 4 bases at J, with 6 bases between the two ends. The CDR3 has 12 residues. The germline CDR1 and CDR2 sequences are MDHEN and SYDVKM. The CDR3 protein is CASSTGNQPQHF. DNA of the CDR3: TGTGCCAGCAGTACAGGGAATCAGCCCCAGCATTTT.

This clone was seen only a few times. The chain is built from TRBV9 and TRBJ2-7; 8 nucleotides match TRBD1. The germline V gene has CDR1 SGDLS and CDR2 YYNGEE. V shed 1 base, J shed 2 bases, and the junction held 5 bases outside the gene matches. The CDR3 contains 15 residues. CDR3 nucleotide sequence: TGTGCCAGCAGCGTATGGCAGGGGGCCGCCTACGAGCAGTACTTC. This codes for CASSVWQGAAYEQYF. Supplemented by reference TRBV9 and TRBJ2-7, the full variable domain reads DSGVTQTPKHLITATGQRVTLRCSPRSGDLSVYWYQQSLDQGLQFLIQYYNGEERAKGNILERFSAQQFPDLHSELNLSSLELGDSALYFCASSVWQGAAYEQYFGPGTRLTVT.

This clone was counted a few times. CDR3 loop: CSVGPVSGANVLTF. CDR3 DNA: TGCAGCGTTGGGCCGGTCTCTGGGGCCAACGTCCTGACTTTC. The chain employs TRBV29-1 and TRBJ2-6, with D uncertain. The CDR3 runs to 14 residues. Trimming took off 4 bases at V and 0 bases at J, with 7 bases between the two ends. CDR1 is SQVTM, CDR2 ANQGSEA, per germline.

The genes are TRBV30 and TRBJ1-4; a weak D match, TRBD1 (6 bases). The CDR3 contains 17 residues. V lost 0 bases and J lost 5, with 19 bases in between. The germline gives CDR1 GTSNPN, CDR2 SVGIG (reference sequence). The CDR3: CAWSVQLLGAINEKLFF. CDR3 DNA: TGTGCCTGGAGTGTTCAATTATTGGGGGCGATCAATGAAAAACTGTTTTTT. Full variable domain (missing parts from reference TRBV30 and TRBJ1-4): SQTIHQWPATLVQPVGSPLSLECTVEGTSNPNLYWYRQAAGRGLQLLFYSVGIGQISSEVPQNLSASRPQDRQFILSSKKLLLSDSGFYLCAWSVQLLGAINEKLFFGSGTQLSVL.

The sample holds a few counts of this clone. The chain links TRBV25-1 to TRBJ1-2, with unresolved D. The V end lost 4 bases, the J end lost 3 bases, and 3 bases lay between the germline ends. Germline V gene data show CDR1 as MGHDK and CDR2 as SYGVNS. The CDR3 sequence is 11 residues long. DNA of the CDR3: TGTGCCAGCAGTGTTCACTATGGCTACACCTTC. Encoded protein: CASSVHYGYTF.

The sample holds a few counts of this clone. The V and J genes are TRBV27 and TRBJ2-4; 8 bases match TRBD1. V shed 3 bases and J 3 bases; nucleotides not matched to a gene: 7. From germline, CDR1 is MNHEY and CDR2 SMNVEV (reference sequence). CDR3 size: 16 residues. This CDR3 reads CASSFYGQGGKNIQYF. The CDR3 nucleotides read TGTGCCAGCAGTTTCTATGGACAGGGAGGCAAAAACATTCAGTACTTC.

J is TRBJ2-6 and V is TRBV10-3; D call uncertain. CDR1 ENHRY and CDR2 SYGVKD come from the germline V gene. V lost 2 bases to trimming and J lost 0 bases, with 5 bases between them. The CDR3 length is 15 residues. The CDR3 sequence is CAISEDFSGANVLTF. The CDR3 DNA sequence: TGTGCCATCAGTGAGGATTTCTCTGGGGCCAACGTCCTGACTTTC.

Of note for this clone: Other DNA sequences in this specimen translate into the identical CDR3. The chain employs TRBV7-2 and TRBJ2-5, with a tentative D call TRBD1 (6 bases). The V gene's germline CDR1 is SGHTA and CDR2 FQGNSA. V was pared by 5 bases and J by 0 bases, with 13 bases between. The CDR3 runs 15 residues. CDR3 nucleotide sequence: TGTGCCAGCAGCCCCAGAACAGGGAACCAAGAGACCCAGTACTTC. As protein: CASSPRTGNQETQYF. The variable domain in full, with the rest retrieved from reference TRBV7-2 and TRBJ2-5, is GAGVSQSPSNKVTEKGKDVELRCDPISGHTALYWYRQSLGQGLEFLIYFQGNSAPDKSGLPSDRFSAERTGGSVSTLTIQRTQQEDSAVYLCASSPRTGNQETQYFGPGTRLLVL.

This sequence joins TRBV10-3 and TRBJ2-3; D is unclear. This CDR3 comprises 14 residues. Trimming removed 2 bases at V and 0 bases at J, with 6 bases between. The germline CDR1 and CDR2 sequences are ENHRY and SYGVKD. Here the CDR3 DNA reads TGTGCCATCAGTGAGCCTGCTAGCACAGATACGCAGTATTTT. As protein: CAISEPASTDTQYF.

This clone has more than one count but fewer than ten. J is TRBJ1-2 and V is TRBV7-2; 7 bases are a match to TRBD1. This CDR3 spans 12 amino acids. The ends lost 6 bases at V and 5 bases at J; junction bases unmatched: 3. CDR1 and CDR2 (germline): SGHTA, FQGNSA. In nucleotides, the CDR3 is TGTGCCAGCAGGAGGGACAGATATGGCTACACCTTC. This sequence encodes CASRRDRYGYTF.

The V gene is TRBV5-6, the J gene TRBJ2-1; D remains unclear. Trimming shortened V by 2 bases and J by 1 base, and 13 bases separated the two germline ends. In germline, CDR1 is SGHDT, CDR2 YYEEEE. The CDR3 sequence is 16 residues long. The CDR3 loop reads CASSLVRDKSYNEQFF. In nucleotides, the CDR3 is TGTGCCAGCAGCTTAGTAAGGGATAAGTCCTACAATGAGCAGTTCTTC.

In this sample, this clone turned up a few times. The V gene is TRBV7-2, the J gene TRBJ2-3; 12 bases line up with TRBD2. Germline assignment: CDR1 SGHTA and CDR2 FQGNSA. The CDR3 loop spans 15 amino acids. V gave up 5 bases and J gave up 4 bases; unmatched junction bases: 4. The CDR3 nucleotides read TGTGCCAGCAGCCCGACTAGCGGGAGCCCAGATACGCAGTATTTT. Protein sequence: CASSPTSGSPDTQYF.

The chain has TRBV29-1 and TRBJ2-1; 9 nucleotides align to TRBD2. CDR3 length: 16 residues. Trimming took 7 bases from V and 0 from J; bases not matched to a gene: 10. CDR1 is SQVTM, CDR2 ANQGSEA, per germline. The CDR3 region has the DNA TGCAGCGCTGGGGTAGCGGGAGACCTCTCCTACAATGAGCAGTTCTTC. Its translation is CSAGVAGDLSYNEQFF.

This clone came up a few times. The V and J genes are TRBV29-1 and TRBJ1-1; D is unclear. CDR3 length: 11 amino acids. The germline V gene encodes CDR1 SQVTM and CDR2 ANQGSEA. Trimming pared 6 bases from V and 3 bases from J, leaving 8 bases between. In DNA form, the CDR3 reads TGCAGCGTCGGAGCGGACACTGAAGCTTTCTTT. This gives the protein CSVGADTEAFF.

Here the CDR3 DNA reads TGCAGCGTGAGGGATTGGGACACGGGAGCTCAATACTTC. It is translated as CSVRDWDTGAQYF. V and J are TRBV29-1 and TRBJ2-5; D might be TRBD1 or TRBD2, each matching 6 bases. This CDR3 region has 13 residues. Germline assignment: CDR1 SQVTM and CDR2 ANQGSEA. The V end lost 6 bases, the J end lost 14 bases, and 25 bases lay between the germline ends.